The 19 T cell receptor beta chains presented below share a single source sample, sequenced in a study of regulatory T cells in long-lasting Graves disease. Assembly of TCR beta libraries relied on iRepertoire HTBI primers together with Arm-PCR of CDR3 regions. TCRdb independently ran MiXCR on the multiplex PCR reads; one entry per CDR3 protein. The data contain hundreds of thousands of distinct CDR3 sequences, under 20% of them singletons. Time point noted: newly diagnosed GD, antithyroid drugs for less than 3 months. Researchers made the TCR library from RNA that was extracted from PBMCs. The data were also submitted as part of a second study, on T cells in Graves' hyperthyroidism and ophthalmopathy.

Sequenced here: peripheral blood mononuclear cells (PBMCs), sampled at new diagnosis, from a patient treated with antithyroid drugs. These receptors came from a young woman with Graves disease.

The table lists this clonotype with a few counts. This chain links TRBV7-8 with TRBJ2-3; TRBD1 aligns across 11 bases. The trim removed 5 bases at V and 5 bases at J, leaving 9 bases unmatched. Looked up from germline, CDR1 is SGHVS and CDR2 is FQNEAQ. This CDR3 spans 16 amino acids. CDR3 coding DNA: TGTGCCAGCAGCAGACGGGACAGGGGGTCAGGAGATACGCAGTATTTT. This codes for CASSRRDRGSGDTQYF. Looking up the rest from reference TRBV7-8 and TRBJ2-3 gives the full variable domain: GAGVSQSPRYKVAKRGQDVALRCDPISGHVSLFWYQQALGQGPEFLTYFQNEAQLDKSGLPSDRFFAERPEGSVSTLKIQRTQQEDSAVYLCASSRRDRGSGDTQYFGPGTRLTVL.

At least ten counts were recorded for this clonotype. The gene calls are TRBV5-1 and TRBJ2-3; D is tentatively TRBD1 or TRBD2 (5 bases each). This CDR3 has 14 amino acids. CDR1 SGHRS and CDR2 YFSETQ come from the germline V gene. Trimming shortened V by 4 bases and J by 4 bases, and 13 bases separated the two germline ends. CDR3 DNA: TGCGCCAGCAGCGGGGACCTACTCTCAGATACGCAGTATTTT. This sequence encodes CASSGDLLSDTQYF.

This clonotype was detected many times. CDR3 protein: CASSSNSGAHYEQYF. CDR3 coding DNA: TGTGCCAGCAGCTCGAACAGCGGAGCCCACTACGAGCAGTACTTC. The chain has TRBV7-2 and TRBJ2-7; D might be TRBD2 (5 bases). The ends were cut back, 4 bases at V and 3 bases at J, with 16 bases in the middle. The CDR3 sequence is 15 residues long. Germline-derived CDR1 and CDR2 are SGHTA and FQGNSA.

Only a few counts were recorded for this clonotype. This sequence joins TRBV5-6 and TRBJ2-7; D gene uncertain. The CDR3 contains 15 residues. Germline V gene lookup returns CDR1 SGHDT and CDR2 YYEEEE. Trimming left V 2 bases short and J 1 base short, with 13 bases between. CDR3: CASSFIGRQSYEQYF. DNA of the CDR3: TGTGCCAGCAGCTTTATAGGACGGCAATCCTACGAGCAGTACTTC. Using reference TRBV5-6 and TRBJ2-7 for the parts outside the CDR3, the full variable domain is DAGVTQSPTHLIKTRGQQVTLRCSPKSGHDTVSWYQQALGQGPQFIFQYYEEEERQRGNFPDRFSGHQFPNYSSELNVNALLLGDSALYLCASSFIGRQSYEQYFGPGTRLTVT.

The chain recombines TRBV7-2 with TRBJ2-7; no firm D call. V was clipped by 1 base and J by 7 bases, with 11 bases between them. Germline V gene data show CDR1 as SGHTA and CDR2 as FQGNSA. The CDR3 consists of 13 residues. The CDR3 protein is CASSLVFSREQYF. The CDR3 DNA reads TGTGCCAGCAGCTTAGTTTTCTCTAGGGAGCAGTACTTC.

At least ten counts were recorded for this clonotype. J is TRBJ1-2 and V is TRBV28; 8 positions match TRBD1. Germline V gives CDR1 MDHEN, CDR2 SYDVKM. Trimming took 9 bases from V and 8 from J; bases not matched to a gene: 8. CDR3 length: 12 residues. The DNA of the CDR3 is TGTGCCAGTCGACAGGGGAATGAAGGCTACACCTTC. Residues: CASRQGNEGYTF.

The chain joins TRBV5-1 to TRBJ2-2; D unresolved. In germline, CDR1 is SGHRS, CDR2 YFSETQ. The CDR3 length is 13 residues. Trimming removed 2 bases from V and 11 bases from J, with 13 bases in between. CDR3 sequence reads: CASSLLSLGELFF. The CDR3 nucleotides read TGCGCCAGCAGCTTACTGTCACTGGGCGAGCTGTTTTTT.

V is TRBV12-3 or TRBV12-4 and J is TRBJ2-1; 10 bases align to TRBD2. V lost 5 bases to trimming and J lost 1 base; unmatched junction nucleotides: 14. The CDR3 extends over 19 amino acids. The CDR3 region has the DNA TGTGCCAGCAGTGGATCCGGGACTAGCGTAAGGGGGTCCTACAATGAGCAGTTCTTC. It specifies CASSGSGTSVRGSYNEQFF.

This clonotype was seen repeatedly, ten times or more. CDR3 DNA: TGCGCCAGCAGCTTCCGGGACAGGGGGAACACTGAAGCTTTCTTT. The encoded protein is CASSFRDRGNTEAFF. The V and J genes are TRBV5-1 and TRBJ1-1; 10 bases fit TRBD1. Looked up from germline, CDR1 is SGHRS and CDR2 is YFSETQ. Trimming at V came to 2 bases and at J to 1 base, leaving 2 bases not matched to a gene. The CDR3 has 15 residues.

This chain joins TRBV30 and TRBJ1-5; no clear D. CDR1 and CDR2 from the germline V gene are GTSNPN and SVGIG (reference sequence). The CDR3 runs to 13 residues. V was trimmed by 2 bases and J by 6 bases, leaving 11 bases between them. The CDR3 here is CAWSPGEVQPQHF. The DNA for the CDR3 is TGTGCCTGGAGTCCCGGGGAGGTTCAGCCCCAGCATTTT.

The chain carries TRBV6-1 and TRBJ2-1; 9 bases line up with TRBD2. The CDR3 length is 15 residues. CDR1 MNHNS and CDR2 SASEGT come from the germline V gene. The V gene end was trimmed by 11 bases and the J gene end by 5 bases; junction bases not matched to a gene: 13. CDR3 region: CAAPGIAGVNNEQFF. Here the CDR3 DNA reads TGTGCCGCGCCTGGAATAGCGGGAGTCAACAATGAGCAGTTCTTC.

This clonotype was counted many times. The J gene is TRBJ1-5, the V gene TRBV12-3 or TRBV12-4; D gene ambiguous. This CDR3 has 14 amino acids. V shed 3 bases and J shed 1 base, with 7 bases lying between them. The CDR3 DNA follows: TGTGCCAGCAGTTTTAGTCACAGCAATCAGCCCCAGCATTTT. This encodes CASSFSHSNQPQHF.

This clonotype was counted at least ten times. V and J are TRBV7-9 and TRBJ2-3, with D tentatively TRBD2 (5 bases). V shed 1 base and J shed 4 bases, with 15 bases lying between them. The CDR3 is 16 amino acids. Germline-derived CDR1 and CDR2 are SEHNR and FQNEAQ (reference sequence). The CDR3 region is CASSLVAGPKADTQYF. CDR3 bases: TGTGCCAGCAGCTTAGTGGCGGGCCCCAAGGCAGATACGCAGTATTTT. Using reference TRBV7-9 and TRBJ2-3 for the parts outside the CDR3, the full variable domain is DTGVSQNPRHKITKRGQNVTFRCDPISEHNRLYWYRQTLGQGPEFLTYFQNEAQLEKSRLLSDRFSAERPKGSFSTLEIQRTEQGDSAMYLCASSLVAGPKADTQYFGPGTRLTVL.

The V call is TRBV10-2, the J call TRBJ2-5; 9 bases fit TRBD2. The CDR3 has 18 residues. V shed 7 bases and J 2 bases; nucleotides not matched to a gene: 17. Germline V gives CDR1 WSHSY, CDR2 SAAADI. The CDR3 reads CASTLAPASGTMQETQYF. CDR3 DNA sequence: TGCGCCAGCACCTTAGCCCCTGCTAGCGGGACCATGCAAGAGACCCAGTACTTC.

In its sample, this clonotype was seen many times. The chain combines TRBV20-1 with TRBJ2-7; 12 nucleotides align to TRBD1. V gave up 5 bases and J gave up 6 bases; unmatched junction bases: 5. The CDR3 is 13 residues long. Germline V gene data show CDR1 as DFQATT and CDR2 as SNEGSKA (reference sequence). CDR3 coding DNA: TGCAGTGCTCGTCGGGACAGGGGGCGCGAGCAGTACTTC. Protein product: CSARRDRGREQYF.

This clonotype has more than one count but fewer than ten. The chain joins TRBV29-1 to TRBJ2-3; no clear D gene. The germline gives CDR1 SQVTM, CDR2 ANQGSEA. The CDR3 sequence is 11 residues long. Trimming stripped 4 bases from V and 3 bases from J, with 5 bases between. The CDR3 DNA reads as TGCAGCGTTGCTAGGACAGATACGCAGTATTTT. It yields the protein CSVARTDTQYF.

There are many counts of this clonotype. The V gene is TRBV2, the J gene TRBJ1-6, with TRBD1 identical over 7 bases. Germline values: CDR1 SNHLY, CDR2 FYNNEI. After removal of 4 bases from V and 6 bases from J, the junction contained 6 bases not matched to a gene. The CDR3 extends over 15 amino acids. The CDR3 is CASSVGDRPNSPLHF. The CDR3 nucleotides read TGTGCCAGCAGTGTGGGGGACAGACCTAATTCACCCCTCCACTTT.

This clonotype appeared many times. This chain connects TRBV6-5 to TRBJ2-2; 10 nucleotides align to TRBD1. Germline loops: CDR1 MNHEY, CDR2 SVGAGI. After removal of 0 bases from V and 13 bases from J, the junction contained 11 bases not matched to a gene. This CDR3 region has 16 residues. CDR3 DNA: TGTGCCAGCAGTTACTCCACAAGCGGGACAGGGGACGTGCTGTTTTTT. Its protein product is CASSYSTSGTGDVLFF.

The rearrangement links TRBV9 to TRBJ2-1, with 9 positions matching TRBD2. This CDR3 has 15 amino acids. V lost 2 bases to trimming and J lost 7 bases; unmatched junction nucleotides: 7. Germline values: CDR1 SGDLS, CDR2 YYNGEE. The CDR3 reads CASSVVSGRGNEQFF. CDR3 sequence (DNA): TGTGCCAGCAGCGTGGTTAGCGGGAGAGGGAATGAGCAGTTCTTC.